This T cell receptor beta chain is from a study of beta chain features in type 1 diabetes. General observations from the study: In the patient group, naive, central memory and Treg TCRB repertoires seemed more alike than in the healthy donor group.

CD4+ naive, central memory, regulatory and stem cell-like memory subsets were isolated by sorting on CD45RO/CCR7/CD25/CD127/CD95/CD27. In regard to this clone: Its antigen is undetermined.

This CDR3 comprises 15 residues. Germline V lookup: CDR1 SGHAT, CDR2 FQNNGV. The V end was cut by 1 base, the J end by 0 bases, with 7 bases between. cDNA synthesis used the whole RNA isolate, giving expressed TCRB sequences. Data came from immunoSEQ multiplex PCR; TCRdb stores just in-frame clones and leaves some out. This table has more than 30,000 clones, around 60% appearing once. The sequence came from a young woman in good health. The sequenced sample was Tregs from blood. The chain couples TRBV11-2 to TRBJ2-4; a weak D match, TRBD1 (5 bases). CDR3 loop: CASSLGQIAKNIQYF. The CDR3 bases are TGTGCCAGCAGCTTAGGACAGATAGCCAAAAACATTCAGTACTTC.